These 20 T cell receptor beta chains originate from one sample sequenced in a study of regulatory T cells in long-lasting Graves disease. Time point specified: persistent/refractory GD, antithyroid drugs over 5 years with positive TRAb. Generation of the TCR library employed RNA extracted from PBMCs. Building of the TCR beta libraries involved iRepertoire HTBI primers and Arm-PCR of CDR3 regions. TCRdb ran MiXCR on the multiplex PCR reads and lists one entry per CDR3 protein. The repertoire includes approximately 470,000 distinct CDR3 sequences, less than 25% of them detected once, and less than 9% sits in the top ten. The input for sequencing was peripheral blood mononuclear cells (PBMCs), taken when the disease was refractory, from a patient treated with antithyroid drugs. The receptors come from a female donor with Graves disease.

This clonotype was seen a handful of times. J is TRBJ1-5 and V is TRBV20-1, with a possible D match to TRBD1 (5 bases). Germline V CDR1 and CDR2: DFQATT, SNEGSKA (reference sequence). The length of the CDR3 is 15 residues. V gave up 6 bases and J gave up 3 bases, with 18 bases separating them. The CDR3 spells CSAETGGVFNQPQHF. CDR3 bases: TGCAGTGCAGAGACGGGAGGGGTCTTCAATCAGCCCCAGCATTTT.

This clonotype was found a few times. The chain recombines TRBV7-2 with TRBJ2-7; TRBD2 aligns across 12 bases. This CDR3 spans 14 amino acids. The germline gives CDR1 SGHTA, CDR2 FQGNSA. With V trimmed by 10 bases and J by 4 bases, 8 bases remained unmatched. Here the CDR3 reads CATRLAGDWYEQYF. The CDR3 DNA reads as TGTGCCACCCGACTAGCGGGAGATTGGTACGAGCAGTACTTC.

The CDR3 protein is CASSPIMRPGETQYF. The CDR3 region has the DNA TGTGCCAGCAGCCCGATCATGCGCCCTGGGGAGACCCAGTACTTC. This chain connects TRBV14 to TRBJ2-5, with unresolved D. Germline assignment: CDR1 SGHDN and CDR2 FVKESK. This CDR3 is 15 amino acids long. The ends were cut back, 4 bases at V and 5 bases at J, with 17 bases in the middle.

This chain joins TRBV20-1 and TRBJ1-5; no clear D gene. Trimming pared 1 base from V and 6 bases from J, leaving 13 bases between. From germline, CDR1 is DFQATT and CDR2 SNEGSKA (reference sequence). The CDR3 consists of 14 residues. The CDR3 sequence is CSARARERGQPQHF. In DNA form, the CDR3 reads TGCAGTGCTAGAGCCCGGGAGCGAGGTCAGCCCCAGCATTTT.

The chain employs TRBV7-2 and TRBJ1-5, with D perhaps TRBD1 (5 bases). With 5 bases removed from V and 4 bases from J, the gap between germline ends came to 12 bases. The CDR3 has 14 amino acids. The germline gives CDR1 SGHTA, CDR2 FQGNSA. The CDR3 sequence: CASSARDGNQPQHF. The CDR3 region has the DNA TGTGCCAGCAGCGCACGGGACGGGAATCAGCCCCAGCATTTT.

A few counts support this clonotype. V is TRBV5-1 and J is TRBJ1-1, with 7 bases that match TRBD1. V was pared by 0 bases and J by 0 bases, with 5 bases of the junction left unmatched. Germline lookup yields CDR1 SGHRS and CDR2 YFSETQ. This CDR3 is 16 amino acids long. The CDR3 DNA follows: TGCGCCAGCAGCTTGGGACAGGGAAGGGTGAACACTGAAGCTTTCTTT. This sequence encodes CASSLGQGRVNTEAFF.

This clonotype was observed many times. This sequence joins TRBV27 and TRBJ1-1, with 9 bases that match TRBD1. This CDR3 contains 17 residues. The germline V gene encodes CDR1 MNHEY and CDR2 SMNVEV (reference sequence). V shed 5 bases and J 1 base; nucleotides not matched to a gene: 11. The CDR3 nucleotides are TGTGCCAGCAGTAAGTTGTACAGGGGGCAAAAGAACACTGAAGCTTTCTTT. It encodes CASSKLYRGQKNTEAFF.

This clonotype was found a few times. A much larger clone sits a single nucleotide away, making a read error possible. The V call is TRBV6-2 or TRBV6-3, the J call TRBJ2-7; a weak D match, TRBD1 (6 bases). V dropped 2 bases and J dropped 3 bases, with 14 bases sitting between them. Germline loops: CDR1 MNHEY, CDR2 SVGEGT. The CDR3 totals 15 residues. CDR3 DNA: TGTGCCAGCAGTTACCGGGACACGAATGTCTACGAGCAGTACTTC. Translation: CASSYRDTNVYEQYF.

This clonotype was counted at least ten times. CDR3: CAINQQGANYGYTF. CDR3 coding DNA: TGTGCCATCAACCAACAGGGGGCTAACTATGGCTACACCTTC. This chain joins TRBV10-3 and TRBJ1-2; 8 bases match TRBD1. V was pared by 7 bases and J by 0 bases, with 4 bases of the junction left unmatched. In germline, CDR1 is ENHRY, CDR2 SYGVKD. The CDR3 covers 14 residues.

This clonotype was found a few times. The rearrangement joins TRBV6-1 to TRBJ1-2; tentatively, D is TRBD1 (5 bases). The CDR3 contains 14 residues. V lost 5 bases to trimming and J lost 4 bases, with 14 bases between them. The germline V gene encodes CDR1 MNHNS and CDR2 SASEGT. The CDR3 protein is CASSPAGFSYGYTF. The CDR3, as DNA: TGTGCCAGCAGTCCAGCAGGGTTTTCCTATGGCTACACCTTC.

This clonotype was detected only a few times. The rearrangement links TRBV7-9 to TRBJ1-5; 11 bases agree with TRBD1. Germline CDR1 and CDR2: SEHNR and FQNEAQ (reference sequence). V dropped 4 bases and J dropped 5; count of bases not matched to a gene: 1. CDR3 size: 14 residues. The CDR3: CASSSGQGDQPQHF. CDR3 nucleotide sequence: TGTGCCAGCAGCTCGGGACAGGGGGATCAGCCCCAGCATTTT. Variable domain in full (rest from reference TRBV7-9 and TRBJ1-5): DTGVSQNPRHKITKRGQNVTFRCDPISEHNRLYWYRQTLGQGPEFLTYFQNEAQLEKSRLLSDRFSAERPKGSFSTLEIQRTEQGDSAMYLCASSSGQGDQPQHFGDGTRLSIL.

This clonotype has ten or more counts. This CDR3 is CASSYPMDRANTGELFF. CDR3 nucleotide sequence: TGTGCCAGCAGTTACCCCATGGACAGGGCGAACACCGGGGAGCTGTTTTTT. The chain is built from TRBV6-5 and TRBJ2-2, with 8 bases aligning to TRBD1. Germline loops: CDR1 MNHEY, CDR2 SVGAGI. The CDR3 runs 17 residues. J lost 0 bases, V lost 2 bases, and 5 bases had no gene match.

This clonotype was seen many times. The chain recombines TRBV10-3 with TRBJ1-2; 9 bases align to TRBD1. The CDR3 runs 16 residues. Germline loops: CDR1 ENHRY, CDR2 SYGVKD. Losses at the gene ends were 6 bases for V and 2 bases for J; bases not matched to a gene: 10. DNA for the CDR3: TGTGCCATCAGACGGGACAGGGACTATATCAACTATGGCTACACCTTC. It encodes CAIRRDRDYINYGYTF.

The genes are TRBV29-1 and TRBJ2-7; D unclear. The CDR3 runs to 12 residues. Germline lookup yields CDR1 SQVTM and CDR2 ANQGSEA. V was shortened by 7 bases and J by 1 base, with 11 bases between the two germline ends. In DNA, the CDR3 is TGCAGCGGCTGGGATCGATCCTACGAGCAGTACTTC. Translation: CSGWDRSYEQYF.

This clonotype was seen ten or more times. The V and J genes are TRBV30 and TRBJ2-5, with no clear D. The V gene's germline CDR1 is GTSNPN and CDR2 SVGIG (reference sequence). The CDR3 totals 12 residues. Trimming shortened V by 5 bases and J by 1 base, and 8 bases separated the two germline ends. This CDR3 is CAWARSQETQYF. CDR3 DNA: TGTGCCTGGGCTAGGTCCCAAGAGACCCAGTACTTC.

At least ten counts were recorded for this clonotype. A read error may produce the germline difference seen at one junction end. The V call is TRBV4-1, the J call TRBJ1-2, with D unclear. The CDR3 is 11 residues long. The V gene's germline CDR1 is MGHRA and CDR2 YSYEKL. The CDR3 is CASSQGGGYTF. As DNA, the CDR3 is TGTGCCAGCAGCCAAGGCGGTGGCTACACCTTC.

This clonotype was counted at least ten times. The chain joins TRBV20-1 to TRBJ1-1, with a weak D call TRBD1 (6 bases). Trimming took off 6 bases at V and 1 base at J, with 18 bases between the two ends. Germline lookup yields CDR1 DFQATT and CDR2 SNEGSKA (reference sequence). The length of the CDR3 is 15 residues. The CDR3 DNA sequence: TGCAGTGCCAAGAGATATGGACAGCCGAACACTGAAGCTTTCTTT. It specifies CSAKRYGQPNTEAFF.

With respect to this clonotype: Germline is not matched at one junction end, which may reflect a read error. The chain employs TRBV7-8 and TRBJ1-5; no clear D. CDR3 length: 9 residues. Germline CDR1 is SGHVS and CDR2 is FQNEAQ. This CDR3 is CASSRRWTF. CDR3 sequence (DNA): TGTGCCAGCAGCCGGAGGTGGACTTTT.

This clonotype was picked up one time. V usage is TRBV6-1 and J usage is TRBJ2-1, with TRBD1 identical over 8 bases. The CDR3 length is 17 residues. The germline V gene has CDR1 MNHNS and CDR2 SASEGT. With 5 bases clipped from V and 12 bases from J, the junction kept 21 bases outside the gene matches. CDR3 in amino acids: CASSTPRTGRFGVRQFF. The CDR3 DNA sequence: TGTGCCAGCAGTACCCCACGGACAGGGCGATTCGGCGTCAGGCAGTTCTTC.

This clonotype was detected a few times. The chain employs TRBV29-1 and TRBJ2-2; D is possibly TRBD1 (5 bases). The germline V gene has CDR1 SQVTM and CDR2 ANQGSEA. The CDR3 is 11 residues long. Trimming took off 5 bases at V and 6 bases at J, with 7 bases between the two ends. The CDR3 loop reads CSVTRAGELFF. CDR3 nucleotides: TGCAGCGTTACCAGGGCCGGGGAGCTGTTTTTT.